Each of the 30 T cell receptor beta chains below was sequenced from the same sample in a study of regulatory T cells in long-lasting Graves disease. Building of the TCR beta libraries involved iRepertoire HTBI primers and Arm-PCR of CDR3 regions. MiXCR, applied by TCRdb to the multiplex PCR reads, yields one record per CDR3 protein. The repertoire holds about 540,000 distinct CDR3 sequences, with roughly 14% as singletons. Regarding time point: newly diagnosed GD, antithyroid drugs for less than 3 months. TCR sequences were obtained from RNA taken from PBMCs. The same sample was also studied in work on T cells in Graves' hyperthyroidism and ophthalmopathy.

This specimen was peripheral blood mononuclear cells (PBMCs), taken at new diagnosis, from a patient treated with antithyroid drugs. The receptors shown here come from a young man with Graves disease.

This clonotype was detected ten times or more. The chain uses TRBV29-1 and TRBJ2-7; maybe TRBD2 (6 bases). Germline loops: CDR1 SQVTM, CDR2 ANQGSEA. Trimming removed 4 bases at V and 6 bases at J, with 16 bases between. The CDR3 length is 13 residues. The CDR3 DNA follows: TGCAGCGTTGGGACGGGAGCAGGAGGCGAGCAGTACTTC. Encoded protein: CSVGTGAGGEQYF.

This clonotype has more than one count but fewer than ten. V usage is TRBV2 and J usage is TRBJ2-2, with D unclear. V gave up 6 bases and J gave up 4 bases, with 6 bases separating them. Germline V gene data show CDR1 as SNHLY and CDR2 as FYNNEI. There are 12 residues in the CDR3. CDR3 region: CASRISTGELFF. DNA of the CDR3: TGTGCCAGCAGGATCTCCACCGGGGAGCTGTTTTTT. The full variable domain, rest sourced from reference TRBV2 and TRBJ2-2, is EPEVTQTPSHQVTQMGQEVILRCVPISNHLYFYWYRQILGQKVEFLVSFYNNEISEKSEIFDDQFSVERPDGSNFTLKIRSTKLEDSAMYFCASRISTGELFFGEGSRLTVL.

This clonotype was seen many times. J is TRBJ2-1 and V is TRBV7-9, with a tentative D call TRBD1 (6 bases). Per germline, CDR1 SEHNR and CDR2 FQNEAQ (reference sequence). With 5 bases removed from V and 5 bases from J, the gap between germline ends came to 16 bases. The length of the CDR3 is 15 residues. CDR3 sequence reads: CASSRPGQRNNEQFF. The CDR3 nucleotides read TGTGCCAGCAGCCGCCCCGGACAGCGTAACAATGAGCAGTTCTTC.

This clonotype appeared many times. The chain links TRBV20-1 to TRBJ1-2, with D possibly being TRBD1 (6 bases). There are 15 residues in the CDR3. Trimming took 0 bases from V and 5 from J, leaving 16 bases between them. Germline V gene data show CDR1 as DFQATT and CDR2 as SNEGSKA (reference sequence). The CDR3 loop reads CSARDRGKGDYGYTF. The CDR3 nucleotides are TGCAGTGCTAGAGATCGGGGGAAGGGGGATTATGGCTACACCTTC.

The chain is built from TRBV12-3 or TRBV12-4 and TRBJ2-7; 13 positions match TRBD2. With 6 bases clipped from V and 0 bases from J, the junction kept 5 bases outside the gene matches. The length of the CDR3 is 16 residues. The CDR3 protein is CASSSGTSGASYEQYF. DNA for the CDR3: TGTGCCAGCAGCTCCGGGACTAGCGGGGCCTCCTACGAGCAGTACTTC.

This clonotype has ten or more counts. The rearrangement joins TRBV2 to TRBJ2-7; D is unresolved. V shed 1 base and J shed 9 bases, with 13 bases lying between them. From germline, CDR1 is SNHLY and CDR2 FYNNEI. The CDR3 is 13 residues long. CDR3 sequence reads: CASSEDSTIGQYF. In DNA form, the CDR3 reads TGTGCCAGCAGTGAAGATAGTACGATAGGGCAGTACTTC.

This clonotype came up many times. This sequence joins TRBV28 and TRBJ2-3; weak D call: TRBD2 (6 bases). Per germline, CDR1 MDHEN and CDR2 SYDVKM. The CDR3 extends over 15 amino acids. Trimming stripped 7 bases from V and 2 bases from J, with 16 bases between. The CDR3 coding sequence is TGTGCCAGCACAAGGAGGGGTTGGCTCACAGATACGCAGTATTTT. Amino acids: CASTRRGWLTDTQYF.

The table lists this clonotype with many counts. The chain links TRBV2 to TRBJ2-3; D is undetermined. The germline V and J ends were trimmed by 7 bases and 2 bases, with 10 bases remaining between them. CDR1 is SNHLY, CDR2 FYNNEI, per germline. The CDR3 is 13 residues long. CDR3 sequence reads: CASKVTYTDTQYF. The CDR3 nucleotides are TGTGCCAGCAAGGTGACTTACACAGATACGCAGTATTTT.

This clonotype has a handful of counts. The V gene is TRBV15, the J gene TRBJ1-3, with unresolved D. The CDR3 runs 15 residues. Germline CDR1 reads LNHNV; CDR2 reads YYDKDF (reference sequence). Trimming cost V 5 bases and J 4 bases, with 15 bases left between them. DNA for the CDR3: TGTGCCACCAGCTCGGTATGGGCAGGAGGAAACACCATATATTTT. Protein: CATSSVWAGGNTIYF.

There are many counts of this clonotype. This sequence joins TRBV7-2 and TRBJ1-1; D not certain. The CDR3 consists of 14 residues. V lost 4 bases, J lost 2 bases, and 11 bases lay in between. Germline lookup yields CDR1 SGHTA and CDR2 FQGNSA. Here the CDR3 reads CASSSFLRNTEAFF. In nucleotides, the CDR3 is TGTGCCAGCAGCTCTTTCCTCCGTAACACTGAAGCTTTCTTT.

This clonotype was recorded many times. The chain couples TRBV29-1 to TRBJ2-7; D is possibly TRBD2 (5 bases). The CDR3 loop spans 13 amino acids. CDR1 is SQVTM and CDR2 is ANQGSEA in the germline V gene. The germline V and J ends were trimmed by 7 bases and 5 bases, with 18 bases remaining between them. The CDR3 region has the DNA TGCAGCGCCGGACGGGGTACGATCCACGAGCAGTACTTC. This encodes CSAGRGTIHEQYF.

The V gene is TRBV20-1, the J gene TRBJ1-6; D ambiguous. CDR1 is DFQATT and CDR2 is SNEGSKA in the germline V gene (reference sequence). This CDR3 is built from 14 residues. Between the trimmed V and J ends, which lost 5 bases and 8 bases, there was a span of 16 bases. This chain's CDR3 is CSASPSGFDSPLHF. For the CDR3, the DNA is TGCAGTGCTTCCCCGTCGGGTTTTGATTCACCCCTCCACTTT.

This clonotype came up many times. This chain links TRBV27 with TRBJ1-1; D not resolved. V was clipped by 1 base and J by 1 base, with 13 bases between them. Germline V gives CDR1 MNHEY, CDR2 SMNVEV (reference sequence). The CDR3 runs to 16 residues. This chain's CDR3 is CASSLLEGPGNTEAFF. CDR3 sequence (DNA): TGTGCCAGCAGTTTATTGGAAGGGCCTGGGAACACTGAAGCTTTCTTT.

This clonotype appeared many times. This chain uses TRBV5-1 with TRBJ2-5; D might be TRBD1 or TRBD2, each matching 5 bases. V lost 5 bases and J lost 2, with 13 bases in between. Germline CDR1 is SGHRS and CDR2 is YFSETQ. This CDR3 is 14 amino acids long. The DNA for the CDR3 is TGCGCCAGCAGGGGGACGGGAACTCAAGAGACCCAGTACTTC. Translated: CASRGTGTQETQYF.

The chain links TRBV5-1 to TRBJ1-5; D ambiguous. The ends were cut back, 0 bases at V and 4 bases at J, with 11 bases in the middle. This CDR3 has 15 amino acids. Germline loops: CDR1 SGHRS, CDR2 YFSETQ. The CDR3 sequence is CASSLEGGGNQPQHF. Written as DNA, the CDR3 is TGCGCCAGCAGCTTGGAGGGCGGCGGGAATCAGCCCCAGCATTTT. The full variable domain, with the rest looked up from reference TRBV5-1 and TRBJ1-5, is KAGVTQTPRYLIKTRGQQVTLSCSPISGHRSVSWYQQTPGQGLQFLFEYFSETQRNKGNFPGRFSGRQFSNSRSEMNVSTLELGDSALYLCASSLEGGGNQPQHFGDGTRLSIL.

The sample holds a few counts of this clonotype. This chain joins TRBV29-1 and TRBJ2-7; 8 nucleotides agree with TRBD2. The CDR3 contains 13 residues. V lost 2 bases, J lost 6 bases, and 6 bases stayed unmatched. Per the germline V gene, CDR1 is SQVTM and CDR2 is ANQGSEA. The CDR3 region is CSVESGLAGEQYF. The CDR3 DNA reads as TGCAGCGTTGAATCCGGCCTAGCGGGCGAGCAGTACTTC.

This clonotype was detected ten times or more. CDR3 amino acids: CSARDRGTGMINTEAFF. CDR3 nucleotides: TGCAGTGCTAGAGATCGTGGGACAGGGATGATAAACACTGAAGCTTTCTTT. This chain links TRBV20-1 with TRBJ1-1; 9 bases fit TRBD1. There are 17 residues in the CDR3. Germline values: CDR1 DFQATT, CDR2 SNEGSKA (reference sequence). V was pared by 0 bases and J by 2 bases, with 10 bases of the junction left unmatched.

The V and J genes are TRBV19 and TRBJ2-1; 14 bases match TRBD2. Looked up from germline, CDR1 is LNHDA and CDR2 is SQIVND (reference sequence). V shed 1 base and J 6 bases; nucleotides not matched to a gene: 8. This CDR3 has 18 residues. CDR3 nucleotide sequence: TGTGCCAGTAGTATAGTGACTAGCGGGAGGGCCAGAGGCAATGAGCAGTTCTTC. This codes for CASSIVTSGRARGNEQFF.

This clonotype was found many times. The chain carries TRBV6-1 and TRBJ2-7; possible D gene TRBD2, 6 bases. Germline V gene sequence: CDR1 MNHNS, CDR2 SASEGT. The germline V and J ends were trimmed by 2 bases and 5 bases, with 19 bases remaining between them. This CDR3 has 16 residues. In DNA, the CDR3 is TGTGCCAGCAGTGAAAAGGCGGCCGGGAGAGGCGACGAGCAGTACTTC. Amino acid sequence: CASSEKAAGRGDEQYF.

This clonotype was picked up many times. The V gene is TRBV7-9, the J gene TRBJ1-1; D not certain. CDR1 and CDR2 from the germline V gene are SEHNR and FQNEAQ (reference sequence). V lost 7 bases, J lost 1 base, and 10 bases lay in between. The CDR3 has 13 residues. The CDR3 sequence: CASIPTRNTEAFF. The CDR3 coding sequence is TGTGCCAGCATCCCTACGAGGAACACTGAAGCTTTCTTT.

The sample holds many counts of this clonotype. V and J are TRBV12-3 or TRBV12-4 and TRBJ2-4, with 13 bases matching TRBD2. The CDR3 is made up of 18 amino acids. The J segment lost 0 bases and the V segment lost 4 bases, leaving 6 bases of the junction unmatched. The CDR3 nucleotides are TGTGCCAGCAGTTCCGGGACTAGCGGGATCGGAGCCAAAAACATTCAGTACTTC. Amino acids: CASSSGTSGIGAKNIQYF.

In this sample, this clonotype turned up many times. V gene TRBV2 combines with J gene TRBJ2-7; no clear D. V lost 9 bases and J lost 5, with 14 bases in between. This CDR3 has 12 residues. Germline V gene lookup returns CDR1 SNHLY and CDR2 FYNNEI. DNA for the CDR3: TGTGCCAGACGGGCCATCAAAGACGAGCAGTACTTC. Protein sequence: CARRAIKDEQYF.

There are many counts of this clonotype. The V and J genes are TRBV20-1 and TRBJ1-6, with D unresolved. The CDR3 is 13 amino acids. Trimming took off 6 bases at V and 7 bases at J, with 13 bases between the two ends. Germline CDR1 is DFQATT and CDR2 is SNEGSKA (reference sequence). CDR3 protein: CSARVAANSPLHF. The CDR3, as DNA: TGCAGTGCCCGGGTGGCCGCCAATTCACCCCTCCACTTT.

In this sample, this clonotype turned up many times. The CDR3 nucleotides are TGTGCCAGCAGGAGGGACGTTTCAGATACGCAGTATTTT. It encodes CASRRDVSDTQYF. This rearrangement joins TRBV2 to TRBJ2-3; D may be TRBD1 or TRBD2 (5 bases each). Germline V lookup: CDR1 SNHLY, CDR2 FYNNEI. The CDR3 consists of 13 residues. Trimming left V 6 bases short and J 4 bases short, with 11 bases between. Full variable domain (remainder filled in from reference TRBV2 and TRBJ2-3): EPEVTQTPSHQVTQMGQEVILRCVPISNHLYFYWYRQILGQKVEFLVSFYNNEISEKSEIFDDQFSVERPDGSNFTLKIRSTKLEDSAMYFCASRRDVSDTQYFGPGTRLTVL.

There are a few counts of this clonotype. The CDR3 DNA sequence: TGTGCCAGCTCATCCTTTAACTATGGCTACACCTTC. It encodes CASSSFNYGYTF. The chain recombines TRBV18 with TRBJ1-2; D is unresolved. V dropped 5 bases and J dropped 1 base, with 5 bases sitting between them. Germline V gene lookup returns CDR1 KGHSH and CDR2 LQKENI. The CDR3 loop spans 12 amino acids. The full variable domain, rest sourced from reference TRBV18 and TRBJ1-2, is NAGVMQNPRHLVRRRGQEARLRCSPMKGHSHVYWYRQLPEEGLKFMVYLQKENIIDESGMPKERFSAEFPKEGPSILRIQQVVRGDSAAYFCASSSFNYGYTFGSGTRLTVV.

The sample holds many counts of this clonotype. The rearrangement links TRBV12-3 or TRBV12-4 to TRBJ2-1, with 8 bases identical to TRBD2. Trimming took 3 bases from V and 9 from J; bases not matched to a gene: 10. The length of the CDR3 is 15 residues. The DNA for the CDR3 is TGTGCCAGCAGTTTGGGAATAGCGGGGCACGTTGAGCAGTTCTTC. Translated: CASSLGIAGHVEQFF.

The chain couples TRBV19 to TRBJ1-4; unclear D gene. There are 13 residues in the CDR3. Germline CDR1 reads LNHDA; CDR2 reads SQIVND (reference sequence). V dropped 3 bases and J dropped 10 bases, with 12 bases sitting between them. CDR3 in amino acids: CASSMTRSGKLFF. Written as DNA, the CDR3 is TGTGCCAGTAGTATGACTCGGTCGGGAAAACTGTTTTTT.

This clonotype showed up many times. The V call is TRBV5-8, the J call TRBJ2-5; D unclear. Germline CDR1 SGHTS, CDR2 YDEGEE. The CDR3 sequence is 13 residues long. Trimming cost V 1 base and J 1 base, with 5 bases left between them. The CDR3 coding sequence is TGTGCCAGCAGCTTGTGGACCCAAGAGACCCAGTACTTC. Residues: CASSLWTQETQYF.

This clonotype was recorded at least ten times. The CDR3 here is CASTKGLSLSGELFF. The CDR3 nucleotides read TGTGCCAGCACCAAAGGACTAAGTCTAAGCGGGGAGCTGTTTTTT. The chain has TRBV11-2 and TRBJ2-2, with a possible D match to TRBD2 (6 bases). The CDR3 contains 15 residues. From germline, CDR1 is SGHAT and CDR2 FQNNGV. Trimming removed 7 bases at V and 7 bases at J, with 19 bases between. The variable domain in full, with the rest retrieved from reference TRBV11-2 and TRBJ2-2, is EAGVAQSPRYKIIEKRQSVAFWCNPISGHATLYWYQQILGQGPKLLIQFQNNGVVDDSQLPKDRFSAERLKGVDSTLKIQPAKLEDSAVYLCASTKGLSLSGELFFGEGSRLTVL.

Many counts were recorded for this clonotype. The CDR3 region has the DNA TGTGCCAGTAGTATTGGCTTCAACTATGGCTACACCTTC. It translates to CASSIGFNYGYTF. The chain combines TRBV19 with TRBJ1-2; D gene unclear. V gave up 3 bases and J gave up 2 bases, with 7 bases separating them. Germline CDR1 is LNHDA and CDR2 is SQIVND (reference sequence). This CDR3 spans 13 amino acids.